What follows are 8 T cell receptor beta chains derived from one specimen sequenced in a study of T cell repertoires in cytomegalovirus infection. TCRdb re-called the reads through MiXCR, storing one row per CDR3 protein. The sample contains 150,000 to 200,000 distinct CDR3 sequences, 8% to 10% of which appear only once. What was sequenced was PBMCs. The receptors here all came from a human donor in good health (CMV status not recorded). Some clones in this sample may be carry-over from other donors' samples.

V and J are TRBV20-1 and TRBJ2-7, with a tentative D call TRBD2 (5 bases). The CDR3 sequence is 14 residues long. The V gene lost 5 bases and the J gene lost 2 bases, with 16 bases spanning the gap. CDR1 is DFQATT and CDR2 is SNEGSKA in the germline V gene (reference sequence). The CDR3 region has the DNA TGCAGTGCTGACCCACCGACTAAAACCTACGAGCAGTACTTC. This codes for CSADPPTKTYEQYF.

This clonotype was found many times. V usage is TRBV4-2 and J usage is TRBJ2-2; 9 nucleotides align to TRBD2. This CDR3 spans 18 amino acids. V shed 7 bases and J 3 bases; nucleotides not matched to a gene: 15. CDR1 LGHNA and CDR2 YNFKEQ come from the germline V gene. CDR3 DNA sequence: TGTGCCAGCAAGCAGCATGGCGGGAGGGGGACGGACACCGGGGAGCTGTTTTTT. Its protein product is CASKQHGGRGTDTGELFF.

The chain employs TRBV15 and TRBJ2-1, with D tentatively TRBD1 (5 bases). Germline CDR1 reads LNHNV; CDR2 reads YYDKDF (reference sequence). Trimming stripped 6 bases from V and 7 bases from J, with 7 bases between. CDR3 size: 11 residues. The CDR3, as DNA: TGTGCCACCAGTAAGGGGAATGAGCAGTTCTTC. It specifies CATSKGNEQFF.

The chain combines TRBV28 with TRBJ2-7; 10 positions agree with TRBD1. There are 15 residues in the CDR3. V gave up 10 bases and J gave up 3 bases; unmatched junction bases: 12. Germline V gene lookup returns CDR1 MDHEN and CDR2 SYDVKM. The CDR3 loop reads CATTPPGQGFYEQYF. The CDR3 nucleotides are TGTGCCACCACTCCACCGGGACAGGGGTTCTACGAGCAGTACTTC.

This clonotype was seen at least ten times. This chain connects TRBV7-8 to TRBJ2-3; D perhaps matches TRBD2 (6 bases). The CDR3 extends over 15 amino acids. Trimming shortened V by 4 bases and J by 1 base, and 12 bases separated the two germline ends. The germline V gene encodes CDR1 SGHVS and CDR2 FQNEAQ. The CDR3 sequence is CASSSRDWGTDTQYF. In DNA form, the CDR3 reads TGTGCCAGCAGCTCCCGGGACTGGGGCACAGATACGCAGTATTTT.

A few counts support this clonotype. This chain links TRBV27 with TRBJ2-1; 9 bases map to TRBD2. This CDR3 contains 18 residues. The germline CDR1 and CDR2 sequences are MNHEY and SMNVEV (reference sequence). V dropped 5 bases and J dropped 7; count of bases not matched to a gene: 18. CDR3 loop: CASSQHYPGLAGMNEQFF. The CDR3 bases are TGTGCCAGCAGTCAACACTACCCGGGGCTAGCGGGAATGAATGAGCAGTTCTTC.

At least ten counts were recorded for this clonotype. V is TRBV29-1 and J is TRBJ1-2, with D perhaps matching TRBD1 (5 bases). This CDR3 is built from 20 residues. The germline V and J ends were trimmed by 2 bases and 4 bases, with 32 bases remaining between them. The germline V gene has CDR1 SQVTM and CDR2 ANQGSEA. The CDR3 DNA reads TGCAGCGTTGAAAGGATCACGGGGGAAAGGAGAAGATGGATTACCTATGGCTACACCTTC. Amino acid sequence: CSVERITGERRRWITYGYTF.

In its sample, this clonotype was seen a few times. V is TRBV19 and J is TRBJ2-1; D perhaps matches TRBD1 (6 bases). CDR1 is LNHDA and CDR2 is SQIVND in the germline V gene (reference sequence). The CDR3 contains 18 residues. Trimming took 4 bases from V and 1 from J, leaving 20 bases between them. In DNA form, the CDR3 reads TGTGCCAGTAGTAGGCTCTCCACAGGGTTGGGATCCTACAATGAGCAGTTCTTC. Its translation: CASSRLSTGLGSYNEQFF.